This T cell receptor (beta chain) was found in a study of shared clonotypes between healthy human individuals. Study-wide findings and caveats: Limitation of the genetic and exposure-history diversity represented came from the few donors. Between a handful of donors, naive CD4 clonotypes were shared at a level of approximately 5%.

As regards this clone: Its antigen is not identified.

Only in-frame clones appear in the TCRdb table, and some are missing; sequencing was by immunoSEQ multiplex PCR. The sample shows approximately 2.4 million clones, almost 96% of them seen only once. The V gene end was trimmed by 4 bases and the J gene end by 5 bases; junction bases not matched to a gene: 10. Looked up from germline, CDR1 is SGHAT and CDR2 is FQNNGV. The CDR3 totals 16 residues. The chain has TRBV11-2 and TRBJ2-1; 8 bases agree with TRBD2. The specimen was naive CD4+ T cells sorted from blood. Regarding subset: CD45RA+ positively selected. The receptor was derived from a man aged 18-30 years in good health. The CDR3 sequence is CASSSSRGGPHNEQFF. The CDR3 DNA reads TGTGCCAGCAGCTCATCTCGGGGGGGCCCCCACAATGAGCAGTTCTTC.